Shown below are 14 T cell receptor beta chains from a single sample sequenced in a study of cytomegalovirus exposure and HLA in healthy donors. A multiplex PCR was run with 60 Vbeta primers and 13 Jbeta primers. The method was immunoSEQ multiplex PCR; TCRdb's version includes in-frame clones alone and lacks a portion of them. This sample's clone table lists 150,000 to 250,000 clones. Sequencing was performed on PBMCs. The receptors here all came from a boy between 10 and 17 years old in good health and CMV-seronegative.

The genes are TRBV27 and TRBJ1-2, with D maybe TRBD1 (6 bases). Trimming left V 5 bases short and J 2 bases short, with 9 bases between. CDR1 MNHEY and CDR2 SMNVEV come from the germline V gene (reference sequence). This CDR3 is built from 13 residues. The CDR3 here is CASSRDRNYGYTF. CDR3 DNA: TGTGCCAGCAGTCGTGACAGGAACTATGGCTACACCTTC.

About this clone: One end of the junction fails to match germline, which may point to a read error. V and J are TRBV27 and TRBJ1-1; 7 bases align to TRBD1. The CDR3 loop spans 13 amino acids. The V gene's germline CDR1 is MNHEY and CDR2 SMNVEV (reference sequence). CDR3: CASSLSRTGEAFF. The CDR3 bases are TGTGCCAGCAGTCTATCACGGACAGGAGAAGCTTTCTTT.

CDR3 bases: TGTGCCAGCAGTGAACGGTCTAGCGGGGGCACAGATACGCAGTATTTT. Its protein product is CASSERSSGGTDTQYF. The chain is built from TRBV6-4 and TRBJ2-3; 9 nucleotides align to TRBD2. CDR1 and CDR2 (germline): MRHNA, SNTAGT. The CDR3 spans 16 residues. The trim removed 3 bases at V and 1 base at J, leaving 5 bases unmatched.

V gene TRBV9 combines with J gene TRBJ1-2; 7 bases match TRBD1. The CDR3 loop spans 16 amino acids. V gave up 3 bases and J gave up 2 bases; unmatched junction bases: 10. Germline V gene lookup returns CDR1 SGDLS and CDR2 YYNGEE. DNA for the CDR3: TGTGCCAGCAGCGACGGAGGTAGGGGGCGGAACTATGGCTACACCTTC. As protein: CASSDGGRGRNYGYTF.

V is TRBV10-2 and J is TRBJ2-5; weak D call: TRBD2 (7 bases). The CDR3 extends over 14 amino acids. Germline CDR1 is WSHSY and CDR2 is SAAADI. Trimming cost V 5 bases and J 6 bases, with 16 bases left between them. Written as DNA, the CDR3 is TGCGCCAGCAGTCGAAGGGGGGGGCCCCAGACCCAGTACTTC. This encodes CASSRRGGPQTQYF.

DNA for the CDR3: TGTGCCAGCAGTGAAGTTACTAGCGGGGGGACTATGGATACGCAGTATTTT. Its translation: CASSEVTSGGTMDTQYF. The chain combines TRBV2 with TRBJ2-3; 12 bases line up with TRBD2. CDR1 is SNHLY, CDR2 FYNNEI, per germline. Trimming removed 1 base from V and 6 bases from J; junction bases left unmatched: 8. The CDR3 spans 17 residues.

The CDR3 DNA reads as TGCGCCAGCAGCTTGAGAACCGGGACTTTAAAAAACATTCAGTACTTC. Translating gives CASSLRTGTLKNIQYF. This chain uses TRBV5-1 with TRBJ2-4; TRBD2 is a possible D gene (6 bases). The CDR3 length is 16 residues. Between the trimmed V and J ends, which lost 1 base and 4 bases, there was a span of 15 bases. Germline CDR1 is SGHRS and CDR2 is YFSETQ.

The J gene is TRBJ2-3, the V gene TRBV7-2; perhaps TRBD2 as D (5 bases). The germline V gene encodes CDR1 SGHTA and CDR2 FQGNSA. Trimming took 2 bases from V and 3 from J, leaving 9 bases between them. The length of the CDR3 is 14 residues. CDR3 nucleotide sequence: TGTGCCAGCAGCTTATTTGGGGAGACAGATACGCAGTATTTT. As protein: CASSLFGETDTQYF.

In DNA, the CDR3 is TGTGCCAGCAGCAAAGAAGTGGACTTACAAGAGACCCAGTACTTC. Encoded protein: CASSKEVDLQETQYF. The gene calls are TRBV21-1 and TRBJ2-5; the table's D call of TRBD2 was not tested on the DNA. TRBV21-1 is a listed pseudogene. This CDR3 region has 15 residues.

CDR3 amino acids: CAWRGKDRGQGYTF. CDR3 in DNA: TGTGCCTGGAGGGGAAAGGACAGGGGGCAAGGCTACACCTTC. The chain has TRBV30 and TRBJ1-2; 11 positions agree with TRBD1. Germline V gives CDR1 GTSNPN, CDR2 SVGIG (reference sequence). The CDR3 has 14 residues. V lost 3 bases to trimming and J lost 8 bases; unmatched junction nucleotides: 8. The full variable domain, rest sourced from reference TRBV30 and TRBJ1-2, is SQTIHQWPATLVQPVGSPLSLECTVEGTSNPNLYWYRQAAGRGLQLLFYSVGIGQISSEVPQNLSASRPQDRQFILSSKKLLLSDSGFYLCAWRGKDRGQGYTFGSGTRLTVV.

The chain employs TRBV27 and TRBJ2-5; TRBD2 matches at 10 bases. With the DNA end fitting TRBJ2-7 better, the J assignment may be wrong. CDR1 is MNHEY and CDR2 is SMNVEV in the germline V gene (reference sequence). The CDR3 is 16 amino acids. CDR3 amino acids: CASSPIAGGPVYEQYF. In DNA, the CDR3 is TGTGCCAGCAGTCCTATAGCGGGGGGACCAGTCTACGAGCAGTACTTC.

This chain connects TRBV5-1 to TRBJ1-5; 12 nucleotides align to TRBD1. Per germline, CDR1 SGHRS and CDR2 YFSETQ. This CDR3 is built from 17 residues. J gave up 3 bases and V 1 base, and 5 bases lay outside the gene matches. This CDR3 reads CASSLSGQGADNQPQHF. The CDR3, as DNA: TGCGCCAGCAGCTTGTCGGGACAGGGGGCGGACAATCAGCCCCAGCATTTT.

The chain couples TRBV5-1 to TRBJ2-7; maybe TRBD1 (7 bases). CDR1 and CDR2 (germline): SGHRS, YFSETQ. There are 13 residues in the CDR3. Trimming stripped 4 bases from V and 2 bases from J, with 10 bases between. The CDR3, as DNA: TGCGCCAGCAGCGCGGGACAGACCTACGAGCAGTACTTC. It is translated as CASSAGQTYEQYF.

The CDR3 DNA is TGTGCCAGCAGTTATAATACATGGGGAAACACCATATATTTT. Translation: CASSYNTWGNTIYF. The rearrangement uses TRBV7-9 and TRBJ1-3, with D hard to call. Trimming left V 6 bases short and J 4 bases short, with 13 bases between. The CDR3 is 14 amino acids. The germline V gene encodes CDR1 SEHNR and CDR2 FQNEAQ (reference sequence).